The clone carrying this TCR beta chain was seen repeatedly, ten times or more. The antigen remains undetermined. This sample stems from a study of regulatory T cells in long-lasting Graves disease. Libraries of TCR beta came from iRepertoire HTBI primers plus Arm-PCR of CDR3 regions. TCRdb reprocessed the multiplex PCR reads with MiXCR, giving one entry per CDR3 protein. The sample lists 500,000 to 700,000 distinct CDR3 sequences; approximately 15% were seen once. Sample time point: newly diagnosed GD, antithyroid drugs for less than 3 months. PBMC RNA served as the TCR library source. This CDR3 has 17 residues. V dropped 5 bases and J dropped 5; count of bases not matched to a gene: 10. Germline V gene data show CDR1 as SGHAT and CDR2 as FQNNGV. Study findings and constraints: Persistent patients had a count of shared public clonotypes (about 2,700) that exceeded that of new patients (about 970).

This sample also belongs to another study, concerning T cells in Graves' hyperthyroidism and ophthalmopathy. That report notes: Absent ophthalmopathy progression within 18 months defined stable Graves' hyperthyroidism. HTBI primers were employed in a first-round RT-PCR of the TCR CDR3.

The chain is built from TRBV11-2 and TRBJ2-3, with 13 bases matching TRBD2. The receptor was derived from a woman in her twenties or thirties with Graves disease. Specimen: peripheral blood mononuclear cells (PBMCs), collected at new diagnosis, from a patient treated with antithyroid drugs. The CDR3 DNA sequence: TGTGCCAGCAGCCGGACTAGCGGGAGATATTTGAAAGATACGCAGTATTTT. Translating it yields CASSRTSGRYLKDTQYF.